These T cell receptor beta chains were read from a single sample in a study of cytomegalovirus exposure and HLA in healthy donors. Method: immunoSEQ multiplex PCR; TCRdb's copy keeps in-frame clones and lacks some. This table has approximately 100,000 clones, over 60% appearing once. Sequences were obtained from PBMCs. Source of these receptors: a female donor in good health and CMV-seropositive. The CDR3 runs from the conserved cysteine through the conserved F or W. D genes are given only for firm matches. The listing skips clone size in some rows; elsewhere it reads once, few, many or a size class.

CASSYGDRGNQPQHF	TGTGCCAGCAGCTACGGGGACAGGGGCAATCAGCCCCAGCATTTT	TRBJ1-5	.	TRBD1	TRBV6-5
CSSSSIQGAAFF	TGTTCCAGCAGCTCTATACAGGGAGCGGCTTTCTTT	TRBJ1-1	once	.	TRBV7-9
CASRQNRGPNQPQHF	TGTGCCAGCAGACAAAACAGGGGTCCCAATCAGCCCCAGCATTTT	TRBJ1-5	.	TRBD1	TRBV6-6
CASSLVSSGAGQETQYF	TGTGCCAGCAGCTTAGTTTCTAGCGGCGCGGGGCAAGAGACCCAGTACTTC	TRBJ2-5	.	TRBD2	TRBV7-2
CSVEEAGQGFNEQFF	TGCAGCGTTGAAGAGGCGGGACAGGGTTTCAATGAGCAGTTCTTC	TRBJ2-1	once	TRBD1	TRBV29-1
CASSQGDRVGYEQYF	TGTGCCAGCAGCCAAGGGGACAGGGTGGGGTACGAGCAGTACTTC	TRBJ2-7	once	TRBD1	TRBV4-2
CASSQEQGYSNQPQHF	TGCGCCAGCAGCCAAGAACAGGGGTATAGCAATCAGCCCCAGCATTTT	TRBJ1-5	.	TRBD1	TRBV4-1
CASSPRLTGELFF	TGTGCCAGCAGCCCTCGACTCACCGGGGAGCTGTTTTTT	TRBJ2-2	few	.	TRBV7-9
CASSLSGRKDYEQYF	TGTGCCAGCAGCTTAAGTGGCAGGAAGGACTACGAGCAGTACTTC	TRBJ2-7	.	.	TRBV7-9
CASRGATSGNTIYF	TGCGCCAGCAGGGGGGCCACCTCTGGAAACACCATATATTTT	TRBJ1-3	.	.	TRBV4-1
CASSYGDNSGNTIYF	TGTGCCAGCAGTTACGGGGACAACTCTGGAAACACCATATATTTT	TRBJ1-3	.	.	TRBV6-5
CASSPPADTQYF	TGTGCCAGCAGCCCCCCTGCAGATACGCAGTATTTT	TRBJ2-3	once	.	TRBV4-2
CASSFSARLNTEAFF	TGTGCCAGCAGCTTTAGCGCACGGCTGAACACTGAAGCTTTCTTT	TRBJ1-1	.	.	TRBV7-6
CASSLGSLLSGEQYF	TGTGCCAGCAGCTTGGGCAGCCTCCTTTCGGGCGAGCAGTACTTC	TRBJ2-7	.	.	TRBV5-4
CASSPLPPTSGHSSYNEQFF	TGTGCCAGCTCACCACTCCCCCCTACTAGCGGGCATAGCTCCTACAATGAGCAGTTCTTC	TRBJ2-1	.	TRBD2	TRBV18
CASSLGQGGNTIYF	TGTGCCAGCAGTTTGGGACAGGGGGGAAACACCATATATTTT	TRBJ1-3	.	TRBD1	TRBV6-1
CASSYGQRGTEAFF	TGTGCCAGCAGCTACGGGCAACGGGGCACTGAAGCTTTCTTT	TRBJ1-1	.	.	TRBV7-8
CAWSEERGTEAFF	TGTGCCTGGAGTGAGGAAAGGGGCACTGAAGCTTTCTTT	TRBJ1-1	once	.	TRBV30
CASSDLLADSYEQYF	TGTGCCAGCAGTGATTTGCTAGCCGACTCCTACGAGCAGTACTTC	TRBJ2-7	.	.	TRBV2
CASSLGTARVTEAFF	TGCGCCAGCAGCTTGGGGACTGCGAGGGTTACTGAAGCTTTCTTT	TRBJ1-1	.	.	TRBV5-1
CASSLWGRRVSNYGHTF	TGTGCCAGCAGTTTATGGGGCAGAAGAGTTTCTAACTATGGCCACACCTTC	TRBJ1-2	once	.	TRBV27
CASSPGTSGYTDTQYF	TGTGCCAGCTCACCAGGGACTAGCGGATACACAGATACGCAGTATTTT	TRBJ2-3	.	TRBD2	TRBV18
CASSGFGGGNSPLHF	TGTGCCAGTAGTGGTTTCGGAGGTGGAAATTCGCCCCTCCACTTT	TRBJ1-6	.	.	TRBV19
CAWTQGTTIYF	TGTGCCTGGACCCAGGGTACCACCATATATTTT	TRBJ1-3	.	.	TRBV30
CASSEVVGAGNTEAFF	TGTGCCAGCAGTGAAGTGGTCGGGGCGGGAAACACTGAAGCTTTCTTT	TRBJ1-1	.	.	TRBV6-1
CASSIKGQGYGWNTGELFF	TGTGCCAGTAGTATAAAGGGACAGGGTTATGGTTGGAACACCGGGGAGCTGTTTTTT	TRBJ2-2	.	TRBD1	TRBV19
CASSVATGGRDEQYF	TGTGCCAGCAGCGTAGCTACCGGGGGAAGGGACGAGCAGTACTTC	TRBJ2-7	once	.	TRBV9
CASSPRGQGGDEQYF	TGTGCCAGCAGCCCCCGCGGACAGGGGGGTGACGAGCAGTACTTC	TRBJ2-7	.	TRBD1	TRBV9